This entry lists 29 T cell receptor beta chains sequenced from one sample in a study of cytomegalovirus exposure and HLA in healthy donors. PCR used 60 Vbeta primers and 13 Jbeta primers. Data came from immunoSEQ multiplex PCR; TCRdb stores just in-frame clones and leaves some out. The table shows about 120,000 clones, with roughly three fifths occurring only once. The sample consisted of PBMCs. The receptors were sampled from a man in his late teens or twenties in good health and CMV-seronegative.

CDR3 coding DNA: TGCAGCGTTTCCCACGGTAGCGGGAGTCTCGGGAGTGAGCAGTTCTTC. The encoded protein is CSVSHGSGSLGSEQFF. The chain couples TRBV29-1 to TRBJ2-1, with 9 bases matching TRBD2. Germline lookup yields CDR1 SQVTM and CDR2 ANQGSEA. V was pared by 5 bases and J by 9 bases, with 17 bases of the junction left unmatched. The CDR3 contains 16 residues.

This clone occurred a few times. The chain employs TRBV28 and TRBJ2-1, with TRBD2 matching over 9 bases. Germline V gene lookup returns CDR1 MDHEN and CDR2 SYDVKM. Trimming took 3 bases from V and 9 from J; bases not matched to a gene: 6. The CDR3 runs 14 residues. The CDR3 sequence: CASSLLREGPEQFF. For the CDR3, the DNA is TGTGCCAGCAGTTTGCTGCGGGAGGGCCCTGAGCAGTTCTTC.

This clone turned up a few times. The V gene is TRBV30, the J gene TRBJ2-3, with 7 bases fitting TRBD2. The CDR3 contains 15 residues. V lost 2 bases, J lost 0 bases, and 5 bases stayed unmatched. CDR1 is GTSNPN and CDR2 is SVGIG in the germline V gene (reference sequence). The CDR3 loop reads CAWSFLGGSTDTQYF. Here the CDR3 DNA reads TGTGCCTGGAGTTTCCTCGGGGGGAGCACAGATACGCAGTATTTT.

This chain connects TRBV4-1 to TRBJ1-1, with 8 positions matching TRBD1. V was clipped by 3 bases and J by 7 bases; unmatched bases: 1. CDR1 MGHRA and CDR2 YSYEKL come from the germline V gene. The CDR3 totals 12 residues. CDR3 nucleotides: TGCGCCAGCAGCCAGGGGACAGGTGAAGCTTTCTTT. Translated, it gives CASSQGTGEAFF.

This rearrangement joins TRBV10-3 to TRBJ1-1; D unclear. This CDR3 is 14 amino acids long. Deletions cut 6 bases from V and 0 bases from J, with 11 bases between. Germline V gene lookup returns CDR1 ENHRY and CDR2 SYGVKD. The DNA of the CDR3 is TGTGCCATCAGCCCAGCGGGAGTGAACACTGAAGCTTTCTTT. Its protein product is CAISPAGVNTEAFF.

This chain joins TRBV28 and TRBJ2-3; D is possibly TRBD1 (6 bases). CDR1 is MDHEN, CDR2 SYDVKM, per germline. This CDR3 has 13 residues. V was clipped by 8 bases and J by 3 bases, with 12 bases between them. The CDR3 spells CASLGQATDTQYF. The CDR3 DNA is TGTGCCAGCCTGGGACAAGCTACAGATACGCAGTATTTT.

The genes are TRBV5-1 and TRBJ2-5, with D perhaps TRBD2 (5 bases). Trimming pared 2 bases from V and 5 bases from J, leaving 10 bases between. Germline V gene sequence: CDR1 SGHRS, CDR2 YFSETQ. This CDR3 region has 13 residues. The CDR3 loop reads CASSLGWEETQYF. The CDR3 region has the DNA TGCGCCAGCAGCTTAGGTTGGGAGGAGACCCAGTACTTC.

The CDR3: CAWSAGTFKQETQYF. In DNA, the CDR3 is TGTGCCTGGAGTGCCGGGACTTTTAAGCAAGAGACCCAGTACTTC. The rearrangement joins TRBV30 to TRBJ2-5; D might be TRBD2 (6 bases). Germline V gene data show CDR1 as GTSNPN and CDR2 as SVGIG (reference sequence). V lost 1 base and J 2 bases, leaving 14 bases between the germline ends. The CDR3 length is 15 residues. The full variable domain, in which reference TRBV30 and TRBJ2-5 provide the parts outside the CDR3, is SQTIHQWPATLVQPVGSPLSLECTVEGTSNPNLYWYRQAAGRGLQLLFYSVGIGQISSEVPQNLSASRPQDRQFILSSKKLLLSDSGFYLCAWSAGTFKQETQYFGPGTRLLVL.

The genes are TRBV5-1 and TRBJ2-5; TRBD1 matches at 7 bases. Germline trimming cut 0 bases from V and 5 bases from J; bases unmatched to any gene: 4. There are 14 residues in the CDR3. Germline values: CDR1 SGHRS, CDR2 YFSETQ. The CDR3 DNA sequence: TGCGCCAGCAGCTTGGGACAGGGCTTGGAGACCCAGTACTTC. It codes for CASSLGQGLETQYF.

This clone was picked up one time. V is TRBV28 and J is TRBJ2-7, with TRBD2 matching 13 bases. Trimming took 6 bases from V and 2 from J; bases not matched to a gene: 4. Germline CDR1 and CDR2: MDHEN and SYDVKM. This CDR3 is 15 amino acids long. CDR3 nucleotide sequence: TGTGCCAGCAGCCCACTAGCGGGAGGGCCCTACGAGCAGTACTTC. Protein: CASSPLAGGPYEQYF. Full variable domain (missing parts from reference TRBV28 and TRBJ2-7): DVKVTQSSRYLVKRTGEKVFLECVQDMDHENMFWYRQDPGLGLRLIYFSYDVKMKEKGDIPEGYSVSREKKERFSLILESASTNQTSMYLCASSPLAGGPYEQYFGPGTRLTVT.

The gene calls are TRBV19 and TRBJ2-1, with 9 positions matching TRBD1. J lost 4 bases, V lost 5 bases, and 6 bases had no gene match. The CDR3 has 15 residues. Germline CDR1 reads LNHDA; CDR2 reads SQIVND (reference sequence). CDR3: CASSPGTGRYNEQFF. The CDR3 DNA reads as TGTGCCAGTAGTCCAGGGACAGGGCGGTACAATGAGCAGTTCTTC.

DNA of the CDR3: TGCAGCACTAGGATTCGGCATGGCTACACCTTC. Translated: CSTRIRHGYTF. The gene calls are TRBV20-1 and TRBJ1-2; D is undetermined. This CDR3 has 11 residues. CDR1 and CDR2 (germline): DFQATT, SNEGSKA (reference sequence).

CDR3 nucleotide sequence: TGTGCCAGCAGTTTATGGAGGAACACTGAAGCTTTCTTT. It yields the protein CASSLWRNTEAFF. The chain couples TRBV28 to TRBJ1-1, with no clear D. Germline CDR1 reads MDHEN; CDR2 reads SYDVKM. This CDR3 has 13 residues. V lost 0 bases and J lost 1, with 3 bases in between.

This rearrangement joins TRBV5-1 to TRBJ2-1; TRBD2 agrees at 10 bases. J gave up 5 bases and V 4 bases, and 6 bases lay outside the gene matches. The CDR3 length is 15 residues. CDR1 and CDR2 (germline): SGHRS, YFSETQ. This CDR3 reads CASSVRLAGNNEQFF. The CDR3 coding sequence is TGCGCCAGCAGCGTTCGACTAGCGGGTAACAATGAGCAGTTCTTC.

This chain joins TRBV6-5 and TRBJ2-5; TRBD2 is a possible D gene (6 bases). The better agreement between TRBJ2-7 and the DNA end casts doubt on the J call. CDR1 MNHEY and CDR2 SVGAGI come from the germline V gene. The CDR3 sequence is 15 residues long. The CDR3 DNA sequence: TGTGCCAGCAGTTACTCCCCTGCGGGGCAGTACGAGCAGTACTTC. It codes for CASSYSPAGQYEQYF.

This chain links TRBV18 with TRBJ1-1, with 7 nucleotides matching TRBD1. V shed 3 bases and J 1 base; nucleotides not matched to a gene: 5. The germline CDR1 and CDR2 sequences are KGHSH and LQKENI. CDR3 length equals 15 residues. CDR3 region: CASSPIGTANTEAFF. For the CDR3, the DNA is TGTGCCAGCTCACCGATCGGGACAGCGAACACTGAAGCTTTCTTT.

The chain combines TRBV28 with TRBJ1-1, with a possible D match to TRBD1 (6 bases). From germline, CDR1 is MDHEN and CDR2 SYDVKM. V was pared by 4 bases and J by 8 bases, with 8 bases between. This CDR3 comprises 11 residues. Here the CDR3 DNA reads TGTGCCAGCAGTTGGGGGACAGAAGCTTTCTTT. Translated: CASSWGTEAFF.

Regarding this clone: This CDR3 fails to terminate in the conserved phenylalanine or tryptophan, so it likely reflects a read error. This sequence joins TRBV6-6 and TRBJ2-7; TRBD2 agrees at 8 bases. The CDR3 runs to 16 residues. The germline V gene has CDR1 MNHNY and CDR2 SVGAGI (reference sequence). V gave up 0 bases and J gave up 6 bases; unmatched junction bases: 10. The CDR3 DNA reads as TGTGCCAGCAGTTACTCCCCCGGGAGGGGAAGGATCGAGCAGTACCTC. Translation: CASSYSPGRGRIEQYL.

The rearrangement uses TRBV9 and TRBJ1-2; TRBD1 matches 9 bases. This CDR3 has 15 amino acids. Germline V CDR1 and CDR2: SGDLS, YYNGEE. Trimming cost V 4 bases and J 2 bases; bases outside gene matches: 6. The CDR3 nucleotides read TGTGCCAGCAGCCCCCGGACAGGGGCGAACTATGGCTACACCTTC. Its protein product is CASSPRTGANYGYTF. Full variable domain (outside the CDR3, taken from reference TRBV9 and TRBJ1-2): DSGVTQTPKHLITATGQRVTLRCSPRSGDLSVYWYQQSLDQGLQFLIQYYNGEERAKGNILERFSAQQFPDLHSELNLSSLELGDSALYFCASSPRTGANYGYTFGSGTRLTVV.

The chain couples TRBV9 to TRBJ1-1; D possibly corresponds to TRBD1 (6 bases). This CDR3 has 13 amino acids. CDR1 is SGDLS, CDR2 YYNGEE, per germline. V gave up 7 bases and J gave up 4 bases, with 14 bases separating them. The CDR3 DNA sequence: TGTGCCAGCGGGCACAGGGCCGGCACTGAAGCTTTCTTT. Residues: CASGHRAGTEAFF.

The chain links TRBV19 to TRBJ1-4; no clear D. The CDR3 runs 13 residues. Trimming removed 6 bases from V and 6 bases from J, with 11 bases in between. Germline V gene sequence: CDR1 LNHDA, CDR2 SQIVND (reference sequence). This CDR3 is CASRSSTYEKLFF. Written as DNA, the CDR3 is TGTGCCAGTAGGTCCTCCACTTATGAAAAACTGTTTTTT.

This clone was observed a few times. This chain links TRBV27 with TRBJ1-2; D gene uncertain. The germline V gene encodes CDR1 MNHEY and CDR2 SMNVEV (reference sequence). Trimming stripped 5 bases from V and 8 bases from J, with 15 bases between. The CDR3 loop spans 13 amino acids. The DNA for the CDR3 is TGTGCCAGCAGTCCGCAAACTGTTGTCGGCTACACCTTC. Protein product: CASSPQTVVGYTF.

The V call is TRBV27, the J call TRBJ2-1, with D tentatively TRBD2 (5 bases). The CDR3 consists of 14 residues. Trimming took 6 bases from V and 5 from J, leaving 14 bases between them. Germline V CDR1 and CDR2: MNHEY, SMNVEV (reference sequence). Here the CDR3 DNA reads TGTGCCAGCAGGATCCTTGCGGGTAACAATGAGCAGTTCTTC. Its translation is CASRILAGNNEQFF.

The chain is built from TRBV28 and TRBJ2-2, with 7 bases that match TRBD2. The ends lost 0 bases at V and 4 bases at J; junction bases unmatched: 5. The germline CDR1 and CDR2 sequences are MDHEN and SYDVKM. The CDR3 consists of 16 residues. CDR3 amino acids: CASSLWLSGFTGELFF. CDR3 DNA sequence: TGTGCCAGCAGTTTATGGCTTAGCGGGTTCACCGGGGAGCTGTTTTTT.

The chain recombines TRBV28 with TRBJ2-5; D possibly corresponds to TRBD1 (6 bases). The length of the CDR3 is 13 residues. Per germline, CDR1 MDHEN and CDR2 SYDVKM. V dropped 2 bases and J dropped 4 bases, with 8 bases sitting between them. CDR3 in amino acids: CASSLTGIETQYF. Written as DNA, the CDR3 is TGTGCCAGCAGTTTAACAGGGATAGAGACCCAGTACTTC.

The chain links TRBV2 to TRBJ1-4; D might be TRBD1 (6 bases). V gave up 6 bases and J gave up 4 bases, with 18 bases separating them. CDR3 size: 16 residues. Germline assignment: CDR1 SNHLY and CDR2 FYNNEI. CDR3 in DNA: TGTGCCAGCAGATCGAACCCAGGGGCCAATAATGAAAAACTGTTTTTT. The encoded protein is CASRSNPGANNEKLFF.

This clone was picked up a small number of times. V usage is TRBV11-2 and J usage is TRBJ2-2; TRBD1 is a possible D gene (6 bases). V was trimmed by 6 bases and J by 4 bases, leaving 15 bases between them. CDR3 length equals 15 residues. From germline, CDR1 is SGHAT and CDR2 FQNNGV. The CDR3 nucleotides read TGTGCCAGCAGTCCGTGGACAGCTGTCACCGGGGAGCTGTTTTTT. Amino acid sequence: CASSPWTAVTGELFF. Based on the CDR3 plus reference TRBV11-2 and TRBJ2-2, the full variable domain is EAGVAQSPRYKIIEKRQSVAFWCNPISGHATLYWYQQILGQGPKLLIQFQNNGVVDDSQLPKDRFSAERLKGVDSTLKIQPAKLEDSAVYLCASSPWTAVTGELFFGEGSRLTVL.

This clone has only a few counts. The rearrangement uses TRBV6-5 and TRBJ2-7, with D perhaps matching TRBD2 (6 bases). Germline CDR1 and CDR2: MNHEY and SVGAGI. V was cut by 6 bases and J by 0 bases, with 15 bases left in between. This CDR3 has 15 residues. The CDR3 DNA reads TGTGCCAGCAGAGGCGGGGCCGGGTCCTCCTACGAGCAGTACTTC. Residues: CASRGGAGSSYEQYF.

CDR3 sequence: CASRGRDSGNTIYF. Written as DNA, the CDR3 is TGTGCCAGCAGGGGGAGAGACTCTGGAAACACCATATATTTT. V and J are TRBV6-1 and TRBJ1-3; no definite D call. V lost 6 bases to trimming and J lost 0 bases, with 9 bases between them. CDR3 length: 14 amino acids. Germline CDR1 is MNHNS and CDR2 is SASEGT.